The following is a T cell receptor (beta chain) sequence with its context. Libraries were prepared by immunoSEQ multiplex PCR; TCRdb keeps only in-frame clonotypes and omits some of them. The sample holds 150,000 to 180,000 clones, around 83% seen once. The data are from a study of blood T cell repertoires in COVID-19. From germline, CDR1 is SGHAT and CDR2 FQNNGV. The V gene lost 5 bases and the J gene lost 7 bases, with 21 bases spanning the gap. The CDR3 is 15 residues long. Sequenced: peripheral blood. This TCR was sampled from a woman aged 55-70 years with acute or convalescent COVID-19. The chain employs TRBV11-2 and TRBJ2-7; possibly TRBD1 for D (7 bases). In nucleotides, the CDR3 is TGTGCCAGCAGCAACATCCCTAGACAGGGAGGAGAGCAGTACTTC. This sequence encodes CASSNIPRQGGEQYF.